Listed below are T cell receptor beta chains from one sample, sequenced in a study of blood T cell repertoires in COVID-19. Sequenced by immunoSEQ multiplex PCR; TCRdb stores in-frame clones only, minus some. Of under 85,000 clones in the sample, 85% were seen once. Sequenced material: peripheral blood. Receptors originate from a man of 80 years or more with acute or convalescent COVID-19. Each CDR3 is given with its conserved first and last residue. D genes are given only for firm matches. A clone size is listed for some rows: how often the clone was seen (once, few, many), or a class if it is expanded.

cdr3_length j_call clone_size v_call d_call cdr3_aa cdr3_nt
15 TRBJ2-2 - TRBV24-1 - CATSDRVDPTGELFF TGTGCCACCAGTGACCGAGTAGATCCCACCGGGGAGCTGTTTTTT
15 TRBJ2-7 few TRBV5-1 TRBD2 CASSLELAGLYEQYF TGCGCCAGCAGCTTGGAGCTAGCGGGCCTCTACGAGCAGTACTTC
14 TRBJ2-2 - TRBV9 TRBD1 CASSSRQGTGELFF TGTGCCAGCAGCAGCCGACAGGGCACCGGGGAGCTGTTTTTT
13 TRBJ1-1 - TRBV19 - CASSDQTGTEAFF TGTGCCAGTAGTGATCAGACAGGCACTGAAGCTTTCTTT
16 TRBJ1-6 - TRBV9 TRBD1 CASTPDRGHNNSPLHF TGTGCCAGCACCCCGGACAGGGGACACAATAATTCACCCCTCCACTTT
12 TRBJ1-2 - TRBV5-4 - CASSFGGNGYTF TGTGCCAGCAGCTTCGGCGGAAATGGCTACACCTTC
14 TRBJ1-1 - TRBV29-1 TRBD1 CSVGRPGGRTEAFF TGCAGCGTGGGAAGACCAGGGGGGAGGACTGAAGCTTTCTTT
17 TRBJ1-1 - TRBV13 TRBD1 CASSLVSGTGYDTEAFF TGTGCCAGCAGCTTAGTTTCCGGGACAGGGTATGACACTGAAGCTTTCTTT
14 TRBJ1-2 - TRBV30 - CAWSWSGDNYGYTF TGTGCCTGGAGCTGGTCGGGGGATAACTATGGCTACACCTTC
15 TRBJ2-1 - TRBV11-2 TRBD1 CASSFYDREKNEQFF TGTGCCAGCAGCTTCTACGACAGGGAGAAGAATGAGCAGTTCTTC
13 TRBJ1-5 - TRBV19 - CASSYPGQVAQHF TGTGCCAGTAGCTACCCGGGACAAGTGGCCCAGCATTTT
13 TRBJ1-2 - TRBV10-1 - CASSESRGWGYTF TGCGCCAGCAGTGAGTCAAGGGGCTGGGGCTACACCTTC
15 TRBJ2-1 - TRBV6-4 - CASSAHGLSYNEQFF TGTGCCAGCAGTGCTCACGGACTGTCCTACAATGAGCAGTTCTTC
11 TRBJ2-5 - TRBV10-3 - CAISAGETQYF TGTGCCATCAGCGCCGGGGAGACCCAGTACTTC
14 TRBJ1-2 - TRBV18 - CASSPEGRSRGYTF TGTGCCAGCTCACCAGAGGGGAGGTCCCGCGGCTACACCTTC
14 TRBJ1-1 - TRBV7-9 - CASSLSGGNTEAFF TGTGCCAGCAGCCTTTCCGGGGGGAACACTGAAGCTTTCTTT
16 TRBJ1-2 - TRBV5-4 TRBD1 CASSSPTGRLNYGYTF TGTGCCAGCAGCTCTCCGACAGGGCGCCTTAACTATGGCTACACCTTC
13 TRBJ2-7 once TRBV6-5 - CASSDSGTYEQYF TGTGCCAGCAGCGATAGCGGTACCTACGAGCAGTACTTC
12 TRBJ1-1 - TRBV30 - CAWSRRGTEAFF TGTGCCTGGAGCAGACGAGGGACTGAAGCTTTCTTT
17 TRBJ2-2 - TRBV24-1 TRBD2 CATSDPGTSGNTGELFF TGTGCCACCAGTGATCCCGGGACTAGCGGTAACACCGGGGAGCTGTTTTTT
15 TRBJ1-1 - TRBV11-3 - CASSHRAGRNTEAFF TGTGCCAGCAGCCACCGGGCGGGTCGGAACACTGAAGCTTTCTTT
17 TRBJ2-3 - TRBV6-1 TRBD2 CASSEPVAGGLADTQYF TGTGCCAGCAGTGAACCCGTAGCGGGAGGGCTCGCAGATACGCAGTATTTT
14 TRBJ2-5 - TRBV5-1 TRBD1 CASSLWTGQETQYF TGCGCCAGCAGCCTCTGGACAGGGCAAGAGACCCAGTACTTC
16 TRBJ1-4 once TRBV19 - CASSLTKSATNEKLFF TGTGCCAGTAGTCTTACGAAGTCAGCAACTAATGAAAAACTGTTTTTT
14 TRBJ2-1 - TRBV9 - CASSVQTHDNEQFF TGTGCCAGCAGCGTGCAGACACACGACAATGAGCAGTTCTTC
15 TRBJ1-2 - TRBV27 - CASSSPDRANYGYTF TGTGCCAGCAGTTCGCCCGACAGAGCTAACTATGGCTACACCTTC
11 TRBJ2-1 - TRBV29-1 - CSVGRGNEQFF TGCAGCGTTGGAAGAGGCAATGAGCAGTTCTTC
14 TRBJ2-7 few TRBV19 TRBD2 CASSMPGLVHEQYF TGTGCCAGTAGTATGCCCGGACTAGTTCACGAGCAGTACTTC
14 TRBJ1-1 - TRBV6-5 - CASSYSRSNTEAFF TGTGCCAGCAGTTACAGCAGGTCGAACACTGAAGCTTTCTTT
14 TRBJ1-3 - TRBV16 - CASSRDKSGNTIYF TGTGCCAGCAGCCGTGACAAGTCTGGAAACACCATATATTTT
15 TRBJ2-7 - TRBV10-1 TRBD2 CARYSPGGSAYEQYF TGCGCCAGATATTCACCCGGCGGGAGTGCCTACGAGCAGTACTTC
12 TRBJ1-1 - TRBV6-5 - CASSSSGLEAFF TGTGCCAGCAGTTCCTCGGGACTTGAAGCTTTCTTT
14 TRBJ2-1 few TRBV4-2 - CASSQDFEDNKQFF TGTGCCAGCAGCCAAGATTTTGAAGACAACAAGCAGTTCTTC
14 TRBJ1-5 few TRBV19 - CASSIGAGNQPQHF TGTGCCAGTAGTATAGGGGCTGGCAATCAGCCCCAGCATTTT
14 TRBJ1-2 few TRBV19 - CASSISTDSYGYTF TGTGCCAGTAGTATCTCGACAGACAGCTATGGCTACACCTTC
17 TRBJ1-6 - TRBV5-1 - CASSWASRDSYNSPLHF TGCGCCAGCAGCTGGGCGTCCAGAGACTCCTATAATTCACCCCTCCACTTT
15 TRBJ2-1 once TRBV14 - CASSPRLDAYNEQFF TGTGCCAGCAGCCCCCGACTAGATGCCTACAATGAGCAGTTCTTC
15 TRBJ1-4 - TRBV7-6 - CASSLRAQSTEKLFF TGTGCCAGCAGCTTGAGGGCACAAAGTACTGAAAAACTGTTTTTT
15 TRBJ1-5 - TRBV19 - CASSMAAAGNQPQHF TGTGCCAGTAGTATGGCTGCGGCGGGCAATCAGCCCCAGCATTTT
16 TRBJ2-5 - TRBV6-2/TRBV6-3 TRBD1 CASSRSRTGEGETQYF TGTGCCAGCAGTCGCTCCCGGACAGGGGAGGGAGAGACCCAGTACTTC
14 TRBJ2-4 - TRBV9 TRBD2 CASSVGTSQNIQYF TGTGCCAGCAGCGTAGGGACTAGCCAAAACATTCAGTACTTC
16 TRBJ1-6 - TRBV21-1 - CASSKSTGVLDSPLHF TGTGCCAGCAGCAAATCCACCGGGGTTTTGGATTCACCCCTCCACTTT
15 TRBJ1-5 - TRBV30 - CAWSVRGSSNQPQHF TGTGCCTGGAGTGTACGAGGCAGTAGCAATCAGCCCCAGCATTTT
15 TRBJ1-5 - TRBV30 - CAWSAGSNSNQPQHF TGTGCCTGGAGTGCCGGGTCTAATAGCAATCAGCCCCAGCATTTT
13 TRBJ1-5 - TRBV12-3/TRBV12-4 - CASSGQSNQPQHF TGTGCCAGCAGTGGACAGAGCAATCAGCCCCAGCATTTT
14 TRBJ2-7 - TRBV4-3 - CASSQETASYEQYF TGCGCCAGCAGCCAAGAAACAGCTTCCTACGAGCAGTACTTC
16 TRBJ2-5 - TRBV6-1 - CASSEQLYRAQETQYF TGTGCCAGCAGTGAACAACTTTACAGGGCTCAAGAGACCCAGTACTTC
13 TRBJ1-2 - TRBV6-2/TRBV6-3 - CASSWARNYGYTF TGTGCCAGCAGTTGGGCGAGAAACTATGGCTACACCTTC
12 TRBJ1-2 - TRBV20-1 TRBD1 CSASRGGHGYTF TGCAGTGCTAGTAGAGGGGGCCATGGCTACACCTTC
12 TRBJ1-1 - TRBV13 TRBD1 CASGLQGAFAFF TGTGCCAGCGGCCTACAGGGGGCTTTTGCTTTCTTT